The T cell receptor (beta chain) under discussion was sequenced for a study of blood T cells in healthy people across ages. Comments on this clonotype: Its antigen remains unidentified.

Broader study findings: TCR beta diversity was tightly associated with the proportion of naive T cells. With donor CMV status unknown, expanded clonotype changes were possibly confounded.

Germline V CDR1 and CDR2: SGHTA, FQGNSA. The CDR3 totals 13 residues. The second PCR ran about 6 to 11 cycles with a sample-barcoded 5' primer and J-beta primers. Each cDNA molecule was tagged by a template-switch adaptor with 12 random nucleotides. TCRdb reanalysed the 5' RACE reads using MiXCR and keeps one entry per CDR3 protein. The sample lists about 680,000 distinct CDR3 sequences, more than 40% occurring once. No fewer than 5.5 micrograms of total RNA were isolated from every sample. The V gene is TRBV7-2, the J gene TRBJ2-5; D remains ambiguous. The J call may not be correct, given that the DNA end is closer to TRBJ2-7. The TCR sequence derives from a woman aged 55-69 years in good health. Sample: blood. CDR3: CASSFSTGTEQYF. CDR3 in DNA: TGTGCCAGCAGCTTCTCCACTGGAACCGAGCAGTACTTC.